A selection of T cell receptor beta chains follows, all from one sample in a study of control samples from healthy donors and cancer patients. Here immunoSEQ multiplex PCR was the method, and the copy in TCRdb shows in-frame clones only, minus some. The table includes roughly 130,000 clones, over 75% detected once. Specimen: blood. These receptors came from a man aged 18 to 30 in good health. Each CDR3 is given with its conserved first and last residue. Each record gives: D gene, clone size, V gene, J gene, CDR3 DNA, CDR3 protein. A D gene is named only where the DNA matches it firmly. A row's size may be missing; if present it is once, few, many or a size class.

D: NA; size: NA; V: TRBV27; J: TRBJ2-3; DNA: TGTGCCAGCCACCCCCTAACCCGGGCACCTGACACAGATACGCAGTATTTT; CDR3: CASHPLTRAPDTDTQYF
D: NA; size: NA; V: TRBV6-2/TRBV6-3; J: TRBJ2-4; DNA: TGTGCCAGCAGTCCCCTGGACGAGGGAGCGGCCAAAAACATTCAGTACTTC; CDR3: CASSPLDEGAAKNIQYF
D: NA; size: NA; V: TRBV25-1; J: TRBJ1-5; DNA: TGTGCCAGCACCCTGAATCGGACGGCTAATCAGCCCCAGCATTTT; CDR3: CASTLNRTANQPQHF
D: NA; size: once; V: TRBV14; J: TRBJ2-7; DNA: TGTGCCAGCAGCCAAGATACACTCTGGGGCCTCTCCTACGAGCAGTACTTC; CDR3: CASSQDTLWGLSYEQYF
D: NA; size: NA; V: TRBV6-5; J: TRBJ1-5; DNA: TGTGCCAGCAGTTATAGGGCGACAGGCCATCAGCCCCAGCATTTT; CDR3: CASSYRATGHQPQHF
D: TRBD1; size: NA; V: TRBV5-6; J: TRBJ2-3; DNA: TGTGCCAGCAGCTTGAGGACGACAGGGGGAGGGTATTTT; CDR3: CASSLRTTGGGYF
D: TRBD1; size: NA; V: TRBV4-1; J: TRBJ1-2; DNA: TGCGCCAGCAGTCATATTCGACAGGGGAATGAGGGGAACTATGGCTACACCTTC; CDR3: CASSHIRQGNEGNYGYTF
D: NA; size: NA; V: TRBV19; J: TRBJ1-5; DNA: TGTGCCAGTAGTATCAGGGCTACCGATCAGCCCCAGCATTTT; CDR3: CASSIRATDQPQHF
D: TRBD1; size: once; V: TRBV30; J: TRBJ1-6; DNA: TGTGCCTGGGACCGGGGACAGCGTAATTCACCCCTCCACTTT; CDR3: CAWDRGQRNSPLHF
D: NA; size: NA; V: TRBV30; J: TRBJ1-4; DNA: TGTGCCTGGAGCAAGACAGCGTTTAATGAAAAACTGTTTTTT; CDR3: CAWSKTAFNEKLFF
D: NA; size: NA; V: TRBV12-3/TRBV12-4; J: TRBJ2-7; DNA: TGTGCCAGCAGTGGGGGACCTTTATACGAGCAGTACTTC; CDR3: CASSGGPLYEQYF
D: TRBD2; size: few; V: TRBV6-2/TRBV6-3; J: TRBJ2-2; DNA: TGTGCCAGCAGTTACTACGGACTAGGTCACACCGGGGAGCTGTTTTTT; CDR3: CASSYYGLGHTGELFF
D: NA; size: few; V: TRBV29-1; J: TRBJ1-1; DNA: TGCAGCGTACCCCGGGGGGGTGCAGCTTTCTTT; CDR3: CSVPRGGAAFF
D: NA; size: once; V: TRBV6-5; J: TRBJ1-2; DNA: TGTGCCAGCAGTTACCTGGAAAAGTATGGCTACACCTTC; CDR3: CASSYLEKYGYTF
D: TRBD1; size: NA; V: TRBV10-1; J: TRBJ2-2; DNA: TGCGCCAGCAGTGAATGGACAGGGGCGAACACCGGGGAGCTGTTTTTT; CDR3: CASSEWTGANTGELFF
D: NA; size: once; V: TRBV7-9; J: TRBJ2-3; DNA: TGTGCCAGCAGATTGGGCGGGGCGGGGATGGATACGCAGTATTTT; CDR3: CASRLGGAGMDTQYF
D: TRBD2; size: NA; V: TRBV14; J: TRBJ2-3; DNA: TGTGCCAGCAGCGGGACTAGCGGATACACAGATACGCAGTATTTT; CDR3: CASSGTSGYTDTQYF
D: TRBD2; size: NA; V: TRBV6-6; J: TRBJ2-4; DNA: TGTGCCAGCAACCAACTAGCGCCTAAAAACATTCAGTACTTC; CDR3: CASNQLAPKNIQYF
D: NA; size: NA; V: TRBV18; J: TRBJ1-2; DNA: TGTGCCAGCTCACTGGTCTCGGGGCCCGCATCGGTCTATGGCTACACCTTC; CDR3: CASSLVSGPASVYGYTF
D: TRBD2; size: NA; V: TRBV24-1; J: TRBJ2-3; DNA: TGTGCCACCAGTGATCCCACCGGGACTAGCGGGACCCGGGGGGATACGCAGTATTTT; CDR3: CATSDPTGTSGTRGDTQYF
D: NA; size: NA; V: TRBV5-1; J: TRBJ1-6; DNA: TGCGCCAGCAGCCCAGACACGAGCTCCTATAATTCACCCCTCCACTTT; CDR3: CASSPDTSSYNSPLHF
D: TRBD1; size: NA; V: TRBV4-3; J: TRBJ2-2; DNA: TGCGCCAGCAGCCAAGATACGGAGACAGGGGTGTCCGGGGAGCTGTTTTTT; CDR3: CASSQDTETGVSGELFF
D: TRBD1; size: NA; V: TRBV19; J: TRBJ2-4; DNA: TGTGCCAGTAGTCCCCGACAGGGGCATGATCTAGCCAAAAACATTCAGTACTTC; CDR3: CASSPRQGHDLAKNIQYF
D: TRBD2; size: NA; V: TRBV30; J: TRBJ2-1; DNA: TGTGCCTGGGGGGGTCTAGCGGGGAACTACAATGAGCAGTTCTTC; CDR3: CAWGGLAGNYNEQFF
D: NA; size: NA; V: TRBV7-2; J: TRBJ2-2; DNA: TGTGCCAGCAGCTTAGCGCGAGTGGACACCGGGGAGCTGTTTTTT; CDR3: CASSLARVDTGELFF
D: TRBD2; size: NA; V: TRBV7-9; J: TRBJ2-3; DNA: TGTGCCAGCAGCTTAGCACTAGCGGGGGATACAGATACGCAGTATTTT; CDR3: CASSLALAGDTDTQYF
D: TRBD2; size: NA; V: TRBV7-8; J: TRBJ2-3; DNA: TGTGCCAGCAGCTTAGTTGATTTGGCTAGCGGGGGACCTTTTACAGATACGCAGTATTTT; CDR3: CASSLVDLASGGPFTDTQYF
D: NA; size: NA; V: TRBV9; J: TRBJ2-5; DNA: TGTGCCAGCAGCGTCGGAGGGGGAGGGGGCGTCGAGACCCAGTACTTC; CDR3: CASSVGGGGGVETQYF
D: TRBD1; size: NA; V: TRBV18; J: TRBJ1-5; DNA: TGTGCCAGCTCCCGAGGGACAGCAGATCAGCCCCAGCATTTT; CDR3: CASSRGTADQPQHF
D: TRBD2; size: NA; V: TRBV4-1; J: TRBJ2-1; DNA: TGCGCCAGCAGCCAAGATGGGTTTGGCGGGGGGGCATTAGACAATGAGCAGTTCTTC; CDR3: CASSQDGFGGGALDNEQFF
D: TRBD1; size: many; V: TRBV4-3; J: TRBJ1-1; DNA: TGCGCCAGCAGCCCTGGGACAGGGGATCACACTGAAGCTTTCTTT; CDR3: CASSPGTGDHTEAFF
D: NA; size: NA; V: TRBV6-4; J: TRBJ1-1; DNA: TGTGCCAGCAAGCGGGTTTGGCAGACATACACTGAAGCTTTCTTT; CDR3: CASKRVWQTYTEAFF
D: NA; size: NA; V: TRBV7-8; J: TRBJ1-4; DNA: TGTGCCAGCAGCCGAGGGGCCGTGGCCGAAAAACTGTTTTTT; CDR3: CASSRGAVAEKLFF
D: NA; size: NA; V: TRBV27; J: TRBJ2-2; DNA: TGTGCCAGCACCTCGCTAAGGCATCCTAGTTCCGGGGAGCTGTTTTTT; CDR3: CASTSLRHPSSGELFF
D: NA; size: NA; V: TRBV3-1/TRBV3-2; J: TRBJ2-7; DNA: TGTGCCAGCAGCCTCGACGGGGGAACCTACGAGCAGTACTTC; CDR3: CASSLDGGTYEQYF